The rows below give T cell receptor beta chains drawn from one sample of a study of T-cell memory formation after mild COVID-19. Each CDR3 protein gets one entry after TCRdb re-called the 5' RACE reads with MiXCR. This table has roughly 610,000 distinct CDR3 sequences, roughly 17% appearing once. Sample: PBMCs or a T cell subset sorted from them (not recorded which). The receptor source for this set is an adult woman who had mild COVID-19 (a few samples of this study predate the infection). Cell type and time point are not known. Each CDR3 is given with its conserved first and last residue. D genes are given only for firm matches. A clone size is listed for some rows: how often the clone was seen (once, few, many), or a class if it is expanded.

CDR3 DNA: TGCAGCGTTGATGTCGTAGGTGGGGAGACCCAGTACTTC; CDR3 protein: CSVDVVGGETQYF; clone size: -; D gene: -; V gene: TRBV29-1; J gene: TRBJ2-5
CDR3 DNA: TGTGCCAGCAGCTCCCCTGGGGGGTCGGGATCCACTGAAGCTTTCTTT; CDR3 protein: CASSSPGGSGSTEAFF; clone size: -; D gene: -; V gene: TRBV7-2; J gene: TRBJ1-1
CDR3 DNA: TGTGCCTGGAGGCACTCTGGGGCCAACGTCCTGACTTTC; CDR3 protein: CAWRHSGANVLTF; clone size: -; D gene: -; V gene: TRBV30; J gene: TRBJ2-6
CDR3 DNA: TGTGCCAGTAGTATTTCCGCGGGAGAGACCTACGAGCAGTACTTC; CDR3 protein: CASSISAGETYEQYF; clone size: -; D gene: TRBD2; V gene: TRBV19; J gene: TRBJ2-7
CDR3 DNA: TGTGCCAGCACCTTTGAGAGGGGCTCCTATGGCTACACCTTC; CDR3 protein: CASTFERGSYGYTF; clone size: few; D gene: -; V gene: TRBV5-5; J gene: TRBJ1-2
CDR3 DNA: TGTGCCAGCAGCCCAATGGAGTCCGGCTACAATGAGCAGTTCTTC; CDR3 protein: CASSPMESGYNEQFF; clone size: few; D gene: -; V gene: TRBV7-2; J gene: TRBJ2-1
CDR3 DNA: TGTGCCAGCTCTGGACAGATAGAGACCCAGTACTTC; CDR3 protein: CASSGQIETQYF; clone size: -; D gene: -; V gene: TRBV18; J gene: TRBJ2-5
CDR3 DNA: TGCGCCAGCAGCCAAGATGCGGCGGGGGGCGAGCAGTACTTC; CDR3 protein: CASSQDAAGGEQYF; clone size: few; D gene: TRBD2; V gene: TRBV4-1; J gene: TRBJ2-7
CDR3 DNA: TGTGCCAGCAGTGCACGATCCTCTGGAAACACCATATATTTT; CDR3 protein: CASSARSSGNTIYF; clone size: few; D gene: -; V gene: TRBV2; J gene: TRBJ1-3
CDR3 DNA: TGTGCCAGCAGTTTGGGGGGCTCAGATACGCAGTATTTT; CDR3 protein: CASSLGGSDTQYF; clone size: many; D gene: -; V gene: TRBV12-3/TRBV12-4; J gene: TRBJ2-3
CDR3 DNA: TGCGCCAGCAGCTTGGACGGGACAGGGGTCGATGGCTACACCTTC; CDR3 protein: CASSLDGTGVDGYTF; clone size: few; D gene: TRBD1; V gene: TRBV5-1; J gene: TRBJ1-2
CDR3 DNA: TGCGCCAGCAGCCAAGGAGGCCACAGTATCTTC; CDR3 protein: CASSQGGHSIF; clone size: -; D gene: -; V gene: TRBV4-3; J gene: TRBJ2-1
CDR3 DNA: TGTGCCAGCAGTGAGGGACGCTCTGGAAACACCATATATTTT; CDR3 protein: CASSEGRSGNTIYF; clone size: -; D gene: -; V gene: TRBV12-3/TRBV12-4; J gene: TRBJ1-3
CDR3 DNA: TGTGCCACCTACCCGATTGGGGCGGTGAACACTGAAGCTTTCTTT; CDR3 protein: CATYPIGAVNTEAFF; clone size: -; D gene: -; V gene: TRBV24-1; J gene: TRBJ1-1